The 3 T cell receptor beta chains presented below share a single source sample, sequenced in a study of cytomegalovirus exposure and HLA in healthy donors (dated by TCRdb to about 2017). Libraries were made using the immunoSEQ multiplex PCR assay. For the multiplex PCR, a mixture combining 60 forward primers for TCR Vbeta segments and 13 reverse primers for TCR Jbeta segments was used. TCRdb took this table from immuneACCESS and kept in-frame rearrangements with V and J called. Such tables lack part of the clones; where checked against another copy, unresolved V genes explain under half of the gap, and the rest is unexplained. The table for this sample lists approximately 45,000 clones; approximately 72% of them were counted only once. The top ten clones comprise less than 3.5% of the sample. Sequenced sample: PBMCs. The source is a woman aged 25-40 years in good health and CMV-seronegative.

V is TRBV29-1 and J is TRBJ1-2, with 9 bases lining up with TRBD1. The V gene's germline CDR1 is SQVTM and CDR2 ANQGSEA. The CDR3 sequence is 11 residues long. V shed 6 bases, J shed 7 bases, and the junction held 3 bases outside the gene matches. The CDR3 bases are TGCAGCGTCGTGACAGGGGGTGGCTACACCTTC. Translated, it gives CSVVTGGGYTF.

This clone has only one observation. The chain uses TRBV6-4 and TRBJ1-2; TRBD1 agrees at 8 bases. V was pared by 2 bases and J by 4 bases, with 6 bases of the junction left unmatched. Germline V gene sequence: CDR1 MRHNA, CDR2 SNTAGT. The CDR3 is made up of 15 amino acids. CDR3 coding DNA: TGTGCCAGCAGTGACCGAGGACAGGGATTCTATGGCTACACCTTC. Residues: CASSDRGQGFYGYTF.

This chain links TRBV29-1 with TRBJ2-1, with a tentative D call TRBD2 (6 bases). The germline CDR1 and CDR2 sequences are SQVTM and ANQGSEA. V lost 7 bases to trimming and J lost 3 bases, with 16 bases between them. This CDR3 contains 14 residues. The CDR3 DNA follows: TGCAGCGGGGGTAGCGGAGAACACTACAATGAGCAGTTCTTC. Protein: CSGGSGEHYNEQFF.